These 17 T cell receptor beta chains share one sample of origin, sequenced in a study of blood T cell repertoires in COVID-19. Data came from immunoSEQ multiplex PCR; TCRdb stores just in-frame clones and leaves some out. The table shows 200,000 to 250,000 clones, with around 81% occurring only once. Material for sequencing was peripheral blood. The source is a man aged 25 to 45 who had recovered from COVID-19.

This clone occurred a few times. V is TRBV7-8 and J is TRBJ1-2; 7 positions match TRBD1. The CDR3 has 14 amino acids. V trimming: 1 base; J trimming: 8 bases; junction bases outside the gene matches: 7. CDR1 and CDR2 from the germline V gene are SGHVS and FQNEAQ. The CDR3 DNA reads as TGTGCCAGCAGCTTAGGGACAGGTTTAGAAGGCTACACCTTC. This sequence encodes CASSLGTGLEGYTF.

The chain carries TRBV10-3 and TRBJ2-2, with D maybe TRBD2 (5 bases). The CDR3 extends over 15 amino acids. Germline V CDR1 and CDR2: ENHRY, SYGVKD. V was cut by 8 bases and J by 5 bases, with 18 bases left in between. CDR3 nucleotide sequence: TGTGCCATCGGTTCTTTTGAGACGGGGACCGGGGAGCTGTTTTTT. Residues: CAIGSFETGTGELFF.

This rearrangement joins TRBV5-1 to TRBJ2-3; 11 bases fit TRBD2. J gave up 3 bases and V 3 bases, and 6 bases lay outside the gene matches. Germline values: CDR1 SGHRS, CDR2 YFSETQ. The CDR3 has 16 residues. CDR3 residues: CASSSDSGGATDTQYF. CDR3 coding DNA: TGCGCCAGCAGCTCCGATAGCGGGGGGGCAACAGATACGCAGTATTTT.

This clone has a handful of counts. The rearrangement uses TRBV4-2 and TRBJ2-1; tentatively, D is TRBD1 (6 bases). Trimming removed 0 bases at V and 5 bases at J, with 11 bases between. The germline CDR1 and CDR2 sequences are LGHNA and YNFKEQ. The CDR3 consists of 15 residues. The CDR3 DNA reads TGTGCCAGCAGCCAAGACGTGACAGGAAACAATGAGCAGTTCTTC. Its protein is CASSQDVTGNNEQFF.

This clone was counted a single time. V is TRBV7-3 and J is TRBJ2-1; 11 bases are a match to TRBD2. J gave up 6 bases and V 1 base, and 8 bases lay outside the gene matches. Germline V gives CDR1 SGHTA, CDR2 FQGTGA. The CDR3 spans 17 residues. CDR3 nucleotides: TGTGCCAGCAGCTTAAATGCCCTAGCGGGGGGAACCAATGAGCAGTTCTTC. Translating gives CASSLNALAGGTNEQFF.

This chain uses TRBV19 with TRBJ1-5, with D perhaps matching TRBD1 (5 bases). The germline V and J ends were trimmed by 5 bases and 5 bases, with 13 bases remaining between them. Per the germline V gene, CDR1 is LNHDA and CDR2 is SQIVND (reference sequence). The length of the CDR3 is 14 residues. The CDR3 sequence: CASSGGDGYQPQHF. Written as DNA, the CDR3 is TGTGCCAGTAGTGGCGGGGACGGCTATCAGCCCCAGCATTTT.

The chain links TRBV10-3 to TRBJ1-2; D call uncertain. CDR3 length equals 13 residues. Per the germline V gene, CDR1 is ENHRY and CDR2 is SYGVKD. The V and J ends lost 2 bases and 4 bases respectively, with 8 bases between them. CDR3: CAISEVEGYGYTF. CDR3 nucleotides: TGTGCCATCAGTGAGGTGGAGGGCTATGGCTACACCTTC.

This rearrangement joins TRBV2 to TRBJ1-2, with TRBD1 matching over 12 bases. Germline-derived CDR1 and CDR2 are SNHLY and FYNNEI. The junction had 10 bases not matched to a gene; V was cut back by 6 bases and J by 8 bases. CDR3 length equals 15 residues. The CDR3 is CASRITRDRGRGYTF. CDR3 bases: TGTGCCAGCAGGATCACCCGGGACAGGGGGCGCGGCTACACCTTC. The full variable domain, with the rest looked up from reference TRBV2 and TRBJ1-2, is EPEVTQTPSHQVTQMGQEVILRCVPISNHLYFYWYRQILGQKVEFLVSFYNNEISEKSEIFDDQFSVERPDGSNFTLKIRSTKLEDSAMYFCASRITRDRGRGYTFGSGTRLTVV.

This clone occurred a few times. The V gene is TRBV28, the J gene TRBJ2-3, with D possibly being TRBD2 (7 bases). CDR1 is MDHEN and CDR2 is SYDVKM in the germline V gene. Trimming cost V 5 bases and J 2 bases, with 11 bases left between them. The CDR3 loop spans 14 amino acids. CDR3 nucleotide sequence: TGTGCCAGCAGTCTAGGGGGGGTCACAGATACGCAGTATTTT. The encoded protein is CASSLGGVTDTQYF.

V gene TRBV3-1 (or the pseudogene TRBV3-2) combines with J gene TRBJ1-3, with no clear D. Germline CDR1 and CDR2: LGHDT and YNNKEL (reference sequence). V was cut by 4 bases and J by 2 bases, with 15 bases left in between. The CDR3 spans 16 residues. This chain's CDR3 is CASSPLLVTPGNTIYF. The CDR3 nucleotides are TGTGCCAGCAGCCCTCTTCTAGTTACGCCTGGAAACACCATATATTTT.

The gene calls are TRBV5-6 and TRBJ1-3, with D unresolved. The ends were cut back, 0 bases at V and 4 bases at J, with 5 bases in the middle. Germline V gene lookup returns CDR1 SGHDT and CDR2 YYEEEE. This CDR3 region has 13 residues. The CDR3 coding sequence is TGTGCCAGCAGCTTGGCGGGAGGAAACACCATATATTTT. Its protein is CASSLAGGNTIYF. Full variable domain (missing parts from reference TRBV5-6 and TRBJ1-3): DAGVTQSPTHLIKTRGQQVTLRCSPKSGHDTVSWYQQALGQGPQFIFQYYEEEERQRGNFPDRFSGHQFPNYSSELNVNALLLGDSALYLCASSLAGGNTIYFGEGSWLTVV.

The J gene is TRBJ1-6, the V gene TRBV6-4, with a weak D call TRBD1 (5 bases). V lost 3 bases and J lost 13, with 7 bases in between. Germline CDR1 and CDR2: MRHNA and SNTAGT. The CDR3 has 11 residues. CDR3 coding DNA: TGTGCCAGCAGTGAGTGGGGCCCCCTCCACTTT. This codes for CASSEWGPLHF.

V is TRBV6-5 and J is TRBJ1-4, with a possible D match to TRBD1 (5 bases). Trimming took off 6 bases at V and 8 bases at J, with 19 bases between the two ends. Looked up from germline, CDR1 is MNHEY and CDR2 is SVGAGI. The CDR3 sequence is 15 residues long. The CDR3 DNA is TGTGCCAGCAGCCGCGGGGCAGGAATGCGGGAAAAACTGTTTTTT. Its protein is CASSRGAGMREKLFF.

The count of this clone is one. V is TRBV7-2 and J is TRBJ1-1, with 9 bases that match TRBD1. V lost 7 bases and J lost 11; bases outside the gene matches: 11. The V gene's germline CDR1 is SGHTA and CDR2 FQGNSA. The CDR3 is 13 residues long. CDR3 sequence (DNA): TGTGCCAGCACCCTGACAGGGGGGCGCTGGGCTTTCTTT. Translated: CASTLTGGRWAFF.

V and J are TRBV24-1 and TRBJ2-2, with TRBD1 matching 7 bases. Trimming cost V 0 bases and J 7 bases; bases outside gene matches: 4. CDR3 length: 15 amino acids. Germline CDR1 reads KGHDR; CDR2 reads SFDVKD. The CDR3, as DNA: TGTGCCACCAGTGATTTGACAGGGGAGAGCGGGGAGCTGTTTTTT. This gives the protein CATSDLTGESGELFF.

The chain recombines TRBV11-2 with TRBJ1-4; 7 nucleotides align to TRBD1. This CDR3 contains 14 residues. Germline CDR1 is SGHAT and CDR2 is FQNNGV. Germline trimming cut 4 bases from V and 7 bases from J; bases unmatched to any gene: 6. CDR3 region: CASSSGQLGEKLFF. CDR3 nucleotides: TGTGCCAGCAGCTCGGGACAGTTAGGTGAAAAACTGTTTTTT.

The chain employs TRBV5-6 and TRBJ2-5; 7 bases match TRBD1. V trimming: 4 bases; J trimming: 2 bases; junction bases outside the gene matches: 2. The germline V gene encodes CDR1 SGHDT and CDR2 YYEEEE. The CDR3 is 13 amino acids. The CDR3 nucleotides are TGTGCCAGCAGCAAGGGACAGCAAGAGACCCAGTACTTC. Residues: CASSKGQQETQYF.